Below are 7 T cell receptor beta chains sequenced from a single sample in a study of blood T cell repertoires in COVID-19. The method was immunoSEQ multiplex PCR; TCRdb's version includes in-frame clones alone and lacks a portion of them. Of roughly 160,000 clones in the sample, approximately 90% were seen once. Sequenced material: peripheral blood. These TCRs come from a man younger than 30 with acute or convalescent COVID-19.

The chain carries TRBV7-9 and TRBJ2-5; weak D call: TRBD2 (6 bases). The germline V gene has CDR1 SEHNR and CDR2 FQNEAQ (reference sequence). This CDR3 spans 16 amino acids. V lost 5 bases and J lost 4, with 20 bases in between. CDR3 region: CASSPKGGTSRETQYF. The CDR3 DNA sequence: TGTGCCAGCAGCCCAAAAGGAGGGACCTCCCGAGAGACCCAGTACTTC.

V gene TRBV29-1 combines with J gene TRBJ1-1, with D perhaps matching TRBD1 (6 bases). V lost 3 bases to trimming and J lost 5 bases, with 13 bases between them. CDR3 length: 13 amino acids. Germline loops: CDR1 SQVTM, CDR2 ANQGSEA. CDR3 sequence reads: CSVEGGLQTEAFF. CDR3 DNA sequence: TGCAGCGTTGAGGGGGGGCTACAGACTGAAGCTTTCTTT.

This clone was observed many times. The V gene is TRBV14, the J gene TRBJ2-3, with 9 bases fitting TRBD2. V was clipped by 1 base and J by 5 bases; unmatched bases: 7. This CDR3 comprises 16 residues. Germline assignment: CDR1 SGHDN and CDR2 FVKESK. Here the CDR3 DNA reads TGTGCCAGCAGCCAAGCGAGTAGCGGGAGAGGAGATACGCAGTATTTT. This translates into CASSQASSGRGDTQYF.

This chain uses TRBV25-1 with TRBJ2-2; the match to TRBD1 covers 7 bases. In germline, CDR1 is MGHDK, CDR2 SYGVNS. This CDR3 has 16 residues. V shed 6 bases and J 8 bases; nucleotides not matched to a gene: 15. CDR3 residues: CASRDRRGQLAGELFF. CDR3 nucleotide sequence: TGTGCCAGCAGGGACCGCCGGGGACAGCTGGCGGGGGAGCTGTTTTTT.

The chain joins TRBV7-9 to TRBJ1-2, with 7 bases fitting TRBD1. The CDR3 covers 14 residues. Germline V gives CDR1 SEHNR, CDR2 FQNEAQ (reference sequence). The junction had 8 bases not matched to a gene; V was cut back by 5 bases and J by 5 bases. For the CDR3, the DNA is TGTGCCAGCAGCGCCGGTGACAGGGTTTATGGCTACACCTTC. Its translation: CASSAGDRVYGYTF.

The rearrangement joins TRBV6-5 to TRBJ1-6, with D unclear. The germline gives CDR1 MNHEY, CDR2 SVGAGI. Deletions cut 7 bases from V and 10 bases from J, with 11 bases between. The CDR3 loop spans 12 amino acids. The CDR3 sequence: CASTAGGSPLHF. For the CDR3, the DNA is TGTGCCAGCACCGCAGGCGGGTCACCCCTCCACTTT.

The CDR3 here is CASSTSTGKGTQYF. CDR3 DNA: TGTGCCAGTAGTACATCCACAGGGAAAGGGACCCAGTACTTC. This chain connects TRBV19 to TRBJ2-5; D may be TRBD1 (6 bases). This CDR3 has 14 residues. Germline CDR1 LNHDA, CDR2 SQIVND (reference sequence). Deletions cut 4 bases from V and 7 bases from J, with 16 bases between.